This T cell receptor beta chain was observed in a study of shared clonotypes between healthy human individuals. Assay used: immunoSEQ multiplex PCR; TCRdb lists only in-frame clones, some missing. Found here are about 2,200,000 clones, about 92% of them singletons; the top ten hold 1.5% to 2%. Cells designated naive CD8 were CD45RO-negative and were positively selected for CCR7, with terminally differentiated effector memory CD45RA+ cells excluded. The CDR3 is made up of 17 amino acids. Sequenced sample: naive CD8+ T cells from PBMCs. The source of this sequence is a man younger than 30 in good health. Some clones in this sample may be carry-over from other donors' samples. The chain links TRBV21-1 to TRBJ1-1. TRBV21-1 is termed a pseudogene. This CDR3 is CASSNPGRGCGGAEAFF. DNA of the CDR3: TGTGCCAGCAGCAACCCCGGGCGGGGTTGCGGAGGGGCTGAAGCTTTCTTT.